Below, 25 T cell receptor beta chains from the same sample are listed, as sequenced in a study of Ad26.COV2.S vaccination and SARS-CoV-2 variants (dated by TCRdb to about 2021). To prepare the library, the immunoSEQ multiplex PCR assay was applied. Drawn from immuneACCESS, this table holds only the in-frame rearrangements with V and J called that TCRdb kept. Clones are partly lost; checked studies trace under half to an unresolved V gene and leave the rest unexplained. Recorded for this sample are about 350,000 clones; roughly 85% of them occurred a single time. The ten largest clones add up to roughly 3.1% of the sample. The sample's treatment or condition label is to be understood as: some 19 received Ad26.COV2.S at low or high dose, single or two shots; 5 received placebo; per-sample allocation not given. For vaccine and placebo recipients, the sequenced repertoires came from samples collected on day 63 after the first injection.

The sequences come from peripheral blood, collected in a trial of Ad26.COV2.S vaccine versus placebo. All receptors derive from a person aged 18-60 years who received the Ad26.COV2.S COVID-19 vaccine or a placebo.

The chain recombines TRBV3-1 (or the pseudogene TRBV3-2) with TRBJ1-2; D possibly corresponds to TRBD1 (5 bases). In germline, CDR1 is LGHDT, CDR2 YNNKEL (reference sequence). This CDR3 is built from 15 residues. V lost 4 bases and J lost 4, with 16 bases in between. CDR3 sequence: CASSRAVRGGYGYTF. The CDR3 DNA reads as TGTGCCAGCAGCCGCGCGGTTAGGGGCGGCTATGGCTACACCTTC.

The chain has TRBV29-1 and TRBJ2-7, with TRBD1 identical over 8 bases. V lost 7 bases, J lost 0 bases, and 8 bases stayed unmatched. Per germline, CDR1 SQVTM and CDR2 ANQGSEA. The CDR3 covers 14 residues. The CDR3 DNA reads TGCAGCGCCGGGCGACAGGGGAGCTCCTACGAGCAGTACTTC. Its translation is CSAGRQGSSYEQYF.

The J gene is TRBJ2-1, the V gene TRBV9; 7 nucleotides line up with TRBD1. Germline V gene lookup returns CDR1 SGDLS and CDR2 YYNGEE. The CDR3 loop spans 15 amino acids. V shed 0 bases, J shed 3 bases, and the junction held 3 bases outside the gene matches. In nucleotides, the CDR3 is TGTGCCAGCAGCGTAGTGGGACAGTACTACAATGAGCAGTTCTTC. It translates to CASSVVGQYYNEQFF.

The genes are TRBV5-1 and TRBJ2-1, with D possibly TRBD1 on 8 matching bases. V lost 4 bases, J lost 6 bases, and 17 bases lay in between. The germline V gene has CDR1 SGHRS and CDR2 YFSETQ. This CDR3 comprises 15 residues. The CDR3 here is CASSPGGGGGNEQFF. Here the CDR3 DNA reads TGCGCCAGCAGCCCAGGGGGCGGGGGAGGCAATGAGCAGTTCTTC.

This chain joins TRBV9 and TRBJ1-5, with 9 bases lining up with TRBD1. With V trimmed by 2 bases and J by 5 bases, 5 bases remained unmatched. CDR3 length: 15 residues. Germline CDR1 SGDLS, CDR2 YYNGEE. CDR3 protein: CASSVGQGIDQPQHF. The CDR3 DNA sequence: TGTGCCAGCAGCGTCGGACAGGGGATCGATCAGCCCCAGCATTTT. Full variable domain (outside the CDR3, taken from reference TRBV9 and TRBJ1-5): DSGVTQTPKHLITATGQRVTLRCSPRSGDLSVYWYQQSLDQGLQFLIQYYNGEERAKGNILERFSAQQFPDLHSELNLSSLELGDSALYFCASSVGQGIDQPQHFGDGTRLSIL.

This clone was detected only a few times. The rearrangement links TRBV19 to TRBJ1-6, with D unclear. This CDR3 contains 15 residues. V was clipped by 7 bases and J by 10 bases, with 20 bases between them. The germline V gene has CDR1 LNHDA and CDR2 SQIVND (reference sequence). CDR3 bases: TGTGCCAGTAAGGCAGTTGGGAGTTTGGTGTCACCCCTCCACTTT. This encodes CASKAVGSLVSPLHF.

This chain connects TRBV27 to TRBJ2-1; 11 bases match TRBD1. Germline loops: CDR1 MNHEY, CDR2 SMNVEV (reference sequence). CDR3 length: 15 residues. The J segment lost 2 bases and the V segment lost 6 bases, leaving 3 bases of the junction unmatched. This CDR3 reads CASRGGQGAYNEQFF. CDR3 DNA: TGTGCCAGCAGGGGGGGACAGGGGGCCTACAATGAGCAGTTCTTC.

This chain connects TRBV18 to TRBJ1-5; D is perhaps TRBD1 (6 bases). V gave up 6 bases and J gave up 0 bases, with 18 bases separating them. Germline CDR1 reads KGHSH; CDR2 reads LQKENI. This CDR3 comprises 17 residues. This chain's CDR3 is CASSLQGGLYSNQPQHF. In DNA form, the CDR3 reads TGTGCCAGCTCCCTACAGGGTGGGCTGTATAGCAATCAGCCCCAGCATTTT.

V usage is TRBV2 and J usage is TRBJ1-1, with D possibly being TRBD1 (5 bases). V lost 4 bases, J lost 5 bases, and 17 bases lay in between. The CDR3 extends over 15 amino acids. From germline, CDR1 is SNHLY and CDR2 FYNNEI. As DNA, the CDR3 is TGTGCCAGCAGTGCTCAAGACAGTGGAAAAACTGAAGCTTTCTTT. Protein product: CASSAQDSGKTEAFF.

V is TRBV9 and J is TRBJ2-3; possible D gene TRBD2, 6 bases. Germline V lookup: CDR1 SGDLS, CDR2 YYNGEE. With 0 bases removed from V and 1 base from J, the gap between germline ends came to 9 bases. The CDR3 contains 15 residues. For the CDR3, the DNA is TGTGCCAGCAGCGTAGTGCGGGACGGCACAGATACGCAGTATTTT. It specifies CASSVVRDGTDTQYF.

Concerning this clone: The junction differs from germline at one of its ends, possibly a read error. The chain employs TRBV7-2 and TRBJ2-1; TRBD1 might be the D (6 bases). CDR3 length: 16 amino acids. Germline CDR1 SGHTA, CDR2 FQGNSA. Here the CDR3 reads CASNLGGGGPHNEQFF. In DNA, the CDR3 is TGTGCCAGCAACTTAGGGGGTGGGGGCCCACACAATGAGCAGTTCTTC.

CDR3: CASSPGPIYGYTF. The DNA for the CDR3 is TGTGCCAGCAGCCCGGGACCGATATATGGCTACACCTTC. This chain links TRBV5-8 with TRBJ1-2; D perhaps matches TRBD1 (5 bases). With 4 bases removed from V and 5 bases from J, the gap between germline ends came to 12 bases. Germline CDR1 SGHTS, CDR2 YDEGEE. This CDR3 has 13 residues. The variable domain in full, with the rest retrieved from reference TRBV5-8 and TRBJ1-2, is EAGVTQSPTHLIKTRGQQATLRCSPISGHTSVYWYQQALGLGLQFLLWYDEGEERNRGNFPPRFSGRQFPNYSSELNVNALELEDSALYLCASSPGPIYGYTFGSGTRLTVV.

This clone was observed once. The CDR3 sequence: CASSLAFSGSRYEQYF. CDR3 nucleotides: TGTGCCAGCAGCTTAGCGTTTAGCGGGAGTCGCTACGAGCAGTACTTC. The rearrangement links TRBV7-6 to TRBJ2-7, with 9 bases identical to TRBD2. Germline values: CDR1 SGHVS, CDR2 FNYEAQ. CDR3 length equals 16 residues. The J segment lost 3 bases and the V segment lost 0 bases, leaving 6 bases of the junction unmatched.

V and J are TRBV30 and TRBJ1-2; TRBD1 matches at 9 bases. Trimming cost V 0 bases and J 5 bases; bases outside gene matches: 1. The CDR3 extends over 13 amino acids. Germline assignment: CDR1 GTSNPN and CDR2 SVGIG (reference sequence). The CDR3 here is CAWSVGQGYGYTF. CDR3 in DNA: TGTGCCTGGAGTGTAGGACAGGGGTATGGCTACACCTTC.

The rearrangement links TRBV19 to TRBJ1-1, with D possibly being TRBD1 (5 bases). Germline V gene lookup returns CDR1 LNHDA and CDR2 SQIVND (reference sequence). The CDR3 covers 16 residues. V was shortened by 8 bases and J by 1 base, with 20 bases between the two germline ends. The CDR3 DNA reads TGTGCCAGTCAGAGCGGGGGGGGATCAGGGAACACTGAAGCTTTCTTT. This gives the protein CASQSGGGSGNTEAFF.

Of note for this clone: A much larger clone differs by one base, so this may be a read error. The sample holds other DNA sequences that translate to the same CDR3. V usage is TRBV9 and J usage is TRBJ2-1; D is perhaps TRBD1 or TRBD2 (6 bases each). Germline V CDR1 and CDR2: SGDLS, YYNGEE. V lost 0 bases to trimming and J lost 1 base, with 8 bases between them. CDR3 length: 15 residues. The CDR3 is CASSVVGGSYNEQFF. The CDR3, as DNA: TGTGCCAGCAGCGTAGTAGGGGGGTCCTACAATGAGCAGTTCTTC.

The chain uses TRBV6-2 or TRBV6-3 and TRBJ1-1; tentatively, D is TRBD1 (6 bases). Per germline, CDR1 MNHEY and CDR2 SVGEGT. CDR3 length equals 15 residues. V lost 5 bases and J lost 4, with 17 bases in between. In nucleotides, the CDR3 is TGTGCCAGCAGTACAATTACAGGGTTGGTCACTGAAGCTTTCTTT. It codes for CASSTITGLVTEAFF.

CDR3: CASSLERTSSGEQYF. The DNA for the CDR3 is TGTGCCAGCTCACTAGAAAGGACATCGTCAGGCGAGCAGTACTTC. This sequence joins TRBV18 and TRBJ2-7; D might be TRBD1 (5 bases). Germline loops: CDR1 KGHSH, CDR2 LQKENI. The length of the CDR3 is 15 residues. V shed 4 bases and J shed 6 bases, with 19 bases lying between them. Drawing the rest from reference TRBV18 and TRBJ2-7, the complete variable domain is NAGVMQNPRHLVRRRGQEARLRCSPMKGHSHVYWYRQLPEEGLKFMVYLQKENIIDESGMPKERFSAEFPKEGPSILRIQQVVRGDSAAYFCASSLERTSSGEQYFGPGTRLTVT.

This chain joins TRBV27 and TRBJ1-2, with D tentatively TRBD1 (6 bases). Germline V gene sequence: CDR1 MNHEY, CDR2 SMNVEV (reference sequence). The CDR3 totals 16 residues. Trimming removed 6 bases at V and 0 bases at J, with 17 bases between. The CDR3 DNA sequence: TGTGCCAGCAGCCTACAGGGAATTGGTTCTAACTATGGCTACACCTTC. Its protein product is CASSLQGIGSNYGYTF.

This chain connects TRBV7-2 to TRBJ1-3; D remains unclear. With 1 base removed from V and 2 bases from J, the gap between germline ends came to 9 bases. This CDR3 contains 15 residues. The germline V gene encodes CDR1 SGHTA and CDR2 FQGNSA. In DNA, the CDR3 is TGTGCCAGCAGCTTAGATGGGAGCCCTGGAAACACCATATATTTT. Protein sequence: CASSLDGSPGNTIYF.

The chain combines TRBV5-1 with TRBJ2-1, with TRBD2 identical over 10 bases. The V segment lost 4 bases and the J segment 2 bases; nucleotides outside the gene matches: 6. The CDR3 sequence is 16 residues long. CDR1 and CDR2 (germline): SGHRS, YFSETQ. The CDR3 nucleotides are TGCGCCAGCAGCCCCAATAGCGGGGGGACCTACAATGAGCAGTTCTTC. It is translated as CASSPNSGGTYNEQFF.

The sample holds a few counts of this clone. The genes are TRBV5-1 and TRBJ1-6; no definite D call. The CDR3 is made up of 15 amino acids. CDR1 is SGHRS and CDR2 is YFSETQ in the germline V gene. Trimming removed 7 bases from V and 4 bases from J, with 15 bases in between. In nucleotides, the CDR3 is TGCGCCAGCGCGACCTCCCCGGGATATAATTCACCCCTCCACTTT. Its protein is CASATSPGYNSPLHF.

The sample holds many counts of this clone. The rearrangement joins TRBV21-1 to TRBJ2-7; TRBD2 was called by the table and not checked on the DNA. TRBV21-1 has pseudogene status. The length of the CDR3 is 9 residues. CDR3 residues: CATNYEQYF. CDR3 sequence (DNA): TGTGCCACTAACTACGAGCAGTACTTC.

This clone occurred once. This chain links TRBV18 with TRBJ2-7; the D is unclear. The germline gives CDR1 KGHSH, CDR2 LQKENI. The CDR3 runs to 15 residues. V shed 4 bases and J shed 5 bases, with 18 bases lying between them. CDR3: CASSLLSAIQDEQYF. In nucleotides, the CDR3 is TGTGCCAGCTCACTCCTTAGTGCTATTCAGGACGAGCAGTACTTC.

This chain uses TRBV18 with TRBJ2-7, with D perhaps matching TRBD2 (8 bases). This CDR3 comprises 12 residues. Germline V gene sequence: CDR1 KGHSH, CDR2 LQKENI. Trimming pared 11 bases from V and 2 bases from J, leaving 13 bases between. For the CDR3, the DNA is TGTGCCGCGGGGGGACAGCCCTACGAGCAGTACTTC. Its translation is CAAGGQPYEQYF.